A selection of T cell receptor beta chains follows, all from one sample in a study of blood T cell repertoires in COVID-19. The repertoire was sequenced with immunoSEQ multiplex PCR; TCRdb's copy has only in-frame clones and lacks some. The sample shows 100,000 to 120,000 clones, more than 80% of them seen only once. Sequencing was performed on peripheral blood. The receptors derive from a woman aged 40 to 50 with acute or convalescent COVID-19. Both conserved end residues are part of each CDR3. The D gene is left open where the match is weak. Expanded clones are given a class, and other clones once, few, many or no size at all.

-,TRBJ1-5,few,TRBV6-1,TGTGCCAGCAGTGGGTCCTGGACGGGGGGAGGGAATCAGCCCCAGCATTTT,CASSGSWTGGGNQPQHF
-,TRBJ1-2,-,TRBV21-1,TGTGCCAGCAGCAAAGCTGCGGGTAAGGGCTACACCTTC,CASSKAAGKGYTF
TRBD1,TRBJ1-5,-,TRBV6-5,TGTGCCACTTCAAGGACAGGGATCAAGGGGCCCCAGCATTTT,CATSRTGIKGPQHF
TRBD2,TRBJ2-1,-,TRBV5-1,TGCGCCAGCAGCTCAAGCGGGGGGGCCGGTAATGAGCAGTTCTTC,CASSSSGGAGNEQFF
-,TRBJ1-1,-,TRBV11-2,TGTGCCAGCAGCTCGTTAGCTTGGGACACTGAAGCTTTCTTT,CASSSLAWDTEAFF
-,TRBJ1-2,once,TRBV11-2,TGTGCCAGCAGCTTAGACAGGGAAGCCGACTACACCTTC,CASSLDREADYTF
-,TRBJ1-5,-,TRBV5-6,TGTGCCAGCAGCTTGCGTCAGGCCGTCTATAGCAATCAGCCCCAGCATTTT,CASSLRQAVYSNQPQHF
-,TRBJ1-2,-,TRBV6-6,TGTGCCAGCAGCGTTGCTTCCAGCGCGCTTAACTATGGCTACACCTTC,CASSVASSALNYGYTF
-,TRBJ1-1,-,TRBV3-1/TRBV3-2,TGTGCCAGCAGCCAAGATGTAGGGGTGGACACTGAGGCTTTCTTT,CASSQDVGVDTEAFF
TRBD1,TRBJ1-2,-,TRBV12-3/TRBV12-4,TGTGCCAGCAGTGCGGGACAGGGCGTTGGCTACACCTTC,CASSAGQGVGYTF
-,TRBJ2-1,-,TRBV30,TGTGCCTGGACCGTACGGGGAAATGAGCAGTTCTTC,CAWTVRGNEQFF
TRBD2,TRBJ2-3,-,TRBV15,TGTGCCACCAGCAGCCTCGAGCGGGGGGGCACAGATACGCAGTATTTT,CATSSLERGGTDTQYF
TRBD1,TRBJ1-1,-,TRBV6-5,TGTGCCAGCGAGACAGGGGGAGAGGCTTTCTTT,CASETGGEAFF
TRBD2,TRBJ2-3,-,TRBV4-1,TGCGCCAGCAGCCGGCGGGTAGCGGGGGGCTTGGATACGCAGTATTTT,CASSRRVAGGLDTQYF
TRBD1,TRBJ1-5,-,TRBV12-3/TRBV12-4,TGTGCCACCAAAACAGGGGGAGGGCAGCCCCAGCATTTT,CATKTGGGQPQHF
TRBD1,TRBJ1-5,-,TRBV27,TGTGCCAGCAGAGCCCCGGGACAGGGGAATCAGCCCCAGCATTTT,CASRAPGQGNQPQHF
TRBD1,TRBJ2-7,-,TRBV7-2,TGTGCCAGCTCCTTGAAGGGGGCCCACGAGCAGTACTTC,CASSLKGAHEQYF